This T cell receptor beta chain was captured by sequencing in a study of CXCR3-negative and CXCR3-positive naive CD8 T cells. Looking at the study overall: Collectively, the libraries yielded about 135 million TRB reads in total, at about 1.5 +/- 0.3 million per library.

As regards this clonotype: Its target is not known.

The authors made the TRB cDNA libraries by 5' RACE using UMI labels. TCRdb derives one entry per CDR3 protein from the 5' RACE reads, leaving out DNA. This sample's clone table lists over 100,000 distinct CDR3 sequences. Whole-study results and caveats: Naive subsets were similarly diverse, while memory CD8+ repertoires were much less diverse. The TRB CDR3s that CXCR3-positive naive cells carried were more hydrophobic than those of CXCR3-negative naive cells.

The clonotype originates from a human donor in good health. Some clones in this sample may be carry-over from other donors' samples. Sequencing was performed on naive CXCR3+ CD8+ T cells from blood. Subset denoted: CD45RO-CCR7+CD27+CD95- naive CD8+ T cells expressing CXCR3 (TNR3+).

The CDR3 region is CASSLVGNYIEETQYF. V usage is TRBV5-4 and J usage is TRBJ2-5. CDR3 length equals 16 residues. Germline loops: CDR1 SGHNT, CDR2 YYREEE (reference sequence).